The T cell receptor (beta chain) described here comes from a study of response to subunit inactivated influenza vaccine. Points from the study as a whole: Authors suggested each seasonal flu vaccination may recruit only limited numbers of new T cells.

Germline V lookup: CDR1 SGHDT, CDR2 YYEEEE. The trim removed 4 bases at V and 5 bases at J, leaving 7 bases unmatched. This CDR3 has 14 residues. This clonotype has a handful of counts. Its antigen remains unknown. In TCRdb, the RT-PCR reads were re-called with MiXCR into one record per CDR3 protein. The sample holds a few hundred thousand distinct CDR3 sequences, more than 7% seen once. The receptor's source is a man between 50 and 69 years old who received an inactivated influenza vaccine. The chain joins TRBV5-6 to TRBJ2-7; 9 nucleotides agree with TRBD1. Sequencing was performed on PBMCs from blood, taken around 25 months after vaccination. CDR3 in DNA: TGTGCCAGCAGCACGGACAGGGGATCAGACGAGCAGTACTTC. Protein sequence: CASSTDRGSDEQYF.